The table lists the clone carrying this TCR beta chain with many counts. The data were taken from a study of regulatory T cells in long-lasting Graves disease. The authors built TCR beta libraries using iRepertoire HTBI primers and Arm-PCR of CDR3 regions. As originally analysed: Overall, samples carried more than 55 TRBV and 13 to 15 TRBJ segments. Via MiXCR, TCRdb re-called the multiplex PCR reads, giving one row per CDR3 protein. TCRdb, rather than the study authors, made the V and J calls. The sample records about 450,000 distinct CDR3 sequences, roughly 17% being singletons. Sample time point: newly diagnosed GD, antithyroid drugs for less than 3 months. The TCR library was made from RNA that had been extracted from PBMCs in TRIzol. These sequences were also reported in another study, on T cells in Graves' hyperthyroidism and ophthalmopathy. That paper states: Hyperthyroidism in the patients, aged 18 to 65, was newly diagnosed and under 2 months in duration. Patients showing uncontrolled infection, other autoimmune disease, pregnancy or lactation were ineligible.

The sequencing used peripheral blood mononuclear cells (PBMCs), collected at new diagnosis, from a patient treated with antithyroid drugs. This sequence originates from a woman aged 25 to 39 with Graves disease.

CDR3 region: CASSLVANAYEQYF. CDR3 sequence (DNA): TGTGCCAGCAGCTTAGTAGCGAACGCCTACGAGCAGTACTTC. The gene calls are TRBV7-9 and TRBJ2-7, with D perhaps matching TRBD2 (5 bases). Trimming shortened V by 1 base and J by 2 bases, and 9 bases separated the two germline ends. The germline gives CDR1 SEHNR, CDR2 FQNEAQ (reference sequence). The CDR3 contains 14 residues.